One and the same sample provided the 29 T cell receptor beta chains below, sequenced in a study of T cells in Graves' hyperthyroidism and ophthalmopathy. Amplification of TCR beta CDR3 regions used RNA as the template. Initially, a first-round RT-PCR of the TCR CDR3 employed the HTBI primer set. TCRdb processed the multiplex PCR reads anew with MiXCR; each CDR3 protein has one entry. The profile covers hundreds of thousands of distinct CDR3 sequences, with approximately 15% appearing a single time and more than 3% taken by the ten largest. Specimen: blood. The receptors come from a woman between 35 and 50 years old with Graves' ophthalmopathy.

Many counts were recorded for this clonotype. This chain links TRBV5-1 with TRBJ2-7; D uncertain. The germline CDR1 and CDR2 sequences are SGHRS and YFSETQ. Trimming left V 2 bases short and J 5 bases short, with 11 bases between. The CDR3 totals 13 residues. The CDR3 region is CASSFLIENEQYF. In DNA form, the CDR3 reads TGCGCCAGCAGCTTCCTGATTGAGAACGAGCAGTACTTC.

This clonotype was observed many times. The chain joins TRBV27 to TRBJ2-3, with 9 nucleotides matching TRBD1. The CDR3 is made up of 16 amino acids. V shed 4 bases and J 4 bases; nucleotides not matched to a gene: 9. Germline V lookup: CDR1 MNHEY, CDR2 SMNVEV (reference sequence). CDR3 nucleotides: TGTGCCAGCAGTTCTTTAGACAGGGGGAACGCAGATACGCAGTATTTT. Protein: CASSSLDRGNADTQYF.

This clonotype occurred many times. V is TRBV11-1 and J is TRBJ2-3, with 10 positions matching TRBD2. CDR3 length equals 17 residues. Trimming at V came to 4 bases and at J to 4 bases, leaving 11 bases not matched to a gene. CDR1 and CDR2 (germline): SGHAT, FQDESV (reference sequence). The CDR3: CASSSGTSEIRADTQYF. The CDR3 DNA follows: TGTGCCAGCAGCTCAGGGACTAGCGAAATAAGGGCAGATACGCAGTATTTT.

This clonotype was counted many times. CDR3 coding DNA: TGCAGTGCTGGGGGCCTAGCGGGGGGAGAGACCCAGTACTTC. This sequence encodes CSAGGLAGGETQYF. The chain uses TRBV20-1 and TRBJ2-5, with TRBD2 matching 11 bases. Germline V CDR1 and CDR2: DFQATT, SNEGSKA (reference sequence). The CDR3 loop spans 14 amino acids. J was trimmed by 4 bases and V by 5 bases; bases with no gene match: 6.

The CDR3 is CSASRDRGSMALNTEAFF. The CDR3 DNA reads as TGCAGTGCTTCCCGGGACAGGGGTTCGATGGCTCTGAACACTGAAGCTTTCTTT. This chain joins TRBV20-1 and TRBJ1-1; 10 nucleotides match TRBD1. The CDR3 sequence is 18 residues long. V lost 5 bases to trimming and J lost 0 bases; unmatched junction nucleotides: 15. Germline V gives CDR1 DFQATT, CDR2 SNEGSKA (reference sequence).

This sequence joins TRBV9 and TRBJ2-5, with 7 bases aligning to TRBD2. The CDR3 is made up of 15 amino acids. V shed 0 bases and J 5 bases; nucleotides not matched to a gene: 7. Germline V CDR1 and CDR2: SGDLS, YYNGEE. In DNA form, the CDR3 reads TGTGCCAGCAGCGTAGGAAGCGGGGCAGCGGAGACCCAGTACTTC. Amino acid sequence: CASSVGSGAAETQYF. Combining the CDR3 with reference TRBV9 and TRBJ2-5 gives the whole variable domain DSGVTQTPKHLITATGQRVTLRCSPRSGDLSVYWYQQSLDQGLQFLIQYYNGEERAKGNILERFSAQQFPDLHSELNLSSLELGDSALYFCASSVGSGAAETQYFGPGTRLLVL.

In its sample, this clonotype was seen many times. The chain carries TRBV30 and TRBJ2-1; D is unresolved. The CDR3 loop spans 13 amino acids. V lost 0 bases and J 10 bases, leaving 13 bases between the germline ends. The germline V gene encodes CDR1 GTSNPN and CDR2 SVGIG (reference sequence). CDR3 region: CAWSVWGGREQFF. The CDR3 DNA sequence: TGTGCCTGGAGTGTATGGGGTGGCAGGGAGCAGTTCTTC.

The sample holds many counts of this clonotype. The J gene is TRBJ2-3, the V gene TRBV18, with a possible D match to TRBD1 (5 bases). This CDR3 contains 14 residues. The germline gives CDR1 KGHSH, CDR2 LQKENI. Trimming removed 3 bases at V and 5 bases at J, with 12 bases between. CDR3 in amino acids: CASSPPQGRDTQYF. The CDR3, as DNA: TGTGCCAGCTCACCTCCCCAGGGAAGAGATACGCAGTATTTT.

This clonotype was counted many times. The chain carries TRBV20-1 and TRBJ2-7; D gene uncertain. Per the germline V gene, CDR1 is DFQATT and CDR2 is SNEGSKA (reference sequence). The length of the CDR3 is 14 residues. The V end lost 2 bases, the J end lost 3 bases, and 14 bases lay between the germline ends. CDR3 in DNA: TGCAGTGCTAGACCCTCGACGGAGCTCTACGAGCAGTACTTC. Residues: CSARPSTELYEQYF.

This clonotype was seen repeatedly, ten times or more. The V gene is TRBV20-1, the J gene TRBJ2-7, with 7 bases identical to TRBD1. The CDR3 totals 13 residues. V was pared by 6 bases and J by 3 bases, with 8 bases of the junction left unmatched. Germline lookup yields CDR1 DFQATT and CDR2 SNEGSKA (reference sequence). The CDR3 is CSAEDRLLYEQYF. The CDR3 nucleotides read TGCAGTGCAGAGGACAGGCTACTCTACGAGCAGTACTTC.

V is TRBV4-2 and J is TRBJ1-2, with TRBD1 matching over 8 bases. Germline CDR1 and CDR2: LGHNA and YNFKEQ. This CDR3 is built from 15 residues. V gave up 5 bases and J gave up 6 bases; unmatched junction bases: 11. The CDR3, as DNA: TGTGCCAGCAGCTCGACAGGGGAAGCGCTCAATGGCTACACCTTC. As protein: CASSSTGEALNGYTF.

There are many counts of this clonotype. The V and J genes are TRBV6-5 and TRBJ2-7; D not resolved. Trimming took off 2 bases at V and 0 bases at J, with 11 bases between the two ends. Germline lookup yields CDR1 MNHEY and CDR2 SVGAGI. The CDR3 totals 15 residues. Here the CDR3 reads CASSYDGPSSYEQYF. The DNA for the CDR3 is TGTGCCAGCAGTTACGACGGACCGAGCTCCTACGAGCAGTACTTC.

The chain employs TRBV12-3 or TRBV12-4 and TRBJ2-5; tentatively, D is TRBD1 or TRBD2 (5 bases each). With 7 bases removed from V and 4 bases from J, the gap between germline ends came to 13 bases. The CDR3 is 13 residues long. The CDR3 region is CASTSGTAETQYF. The CDR3 bases are TGTGCCAGCACTTCCGGGACGGCAGAGACCCAGTACTTC.

This clonotype has ten or more counts. The chain joins TRBV7-8 to TRBJ1-1; D possibly corresponds to TRBD1 (6 bases). V was cut by 5 bases and J by 1 base, with 17 bases left in between. The CDR3 covers 16 residues. Germline lookup yields CDR1 SGHVS and CDR2 FQNEAQ. CDR3 sequence: CASSVRGMRANTEAFF. The CDR3 region has the DNA TGTGCCAGCAGCGTTAGGGGGATGAGAGCGAACACTGAAGCTTTCTTT. Full variable domain (remainder filled in from reference TRBV7-8 and TRBJ1-1): GAGVSQSPRYKVAKRGQDVALRCDPISGHVSLFWYQQALGQGPEFLTYFQNEAQLDKSGLPSDRFFAERPEGSVSTLKIQRTQQEDSAVYLCASSVRGMRANTEAFFGQGTRLTVV.

The chain carries TRBV6-1 and TRBJ1-2, with D perhaps matching TRBD1 (6 bases). The CDR3 is made up of 15 amino acids. Trimming cost V 3 bases and J 4 bases, with 15 bases left between them. CDR1 and CDR2 from the germline V gene are MNHNS and SASEGT. CDR3 loop: CASSDGTSPIYGYTF. CDR3 coding DNA: TGTGCCAGCAGTGACGGGACATCCCCGATCTATGGCTACACCTTC.

In this sample, this clonotype turned up many times. The chain employs TRBV27 and TRBJ2-1; maybe TRBD2 (6 bases). Trimming removed 3 bases from V and 8 bases from J, with 26 bases in between. The CDR3 runs to 18 residues. Germline-derived CDR1 and CDR2 are MNHEY and SMNVEV (reference sequence). CDR3 in DNA: TGTGCCAGCAGTTTCATAAGCCTCCCCGGGACTGCCTCCCATGAGCAGTTCTTC. Residues: CASSFISLPGTASHEQFF.

This clonotype has at least ten counts. The V gene is TRBV6-2 or TRBV6-3, the J gene TRBJ1-5, with D unresolved. Germline assignment: CDR1 MNHEY and CDR2 SVGEGT. The CDR3 runs to 13 residues. V lost 2 bases, J lost 4 bases, and 6 bases lay in between. The DNA for the CDR3 is TGTGCCAGCAGTTACCAGAGGAATCAGCCCCAGCATTTT. Amino acid sequence: CASSYQRNQPQHF.

This clonotype was recorded at least ten times. The rearrangement uses TRBV20-1 and TRBJ2-5; the D gene is possibly TRBD2 (5 bases). The germline V gene has CDR1 DFQATT and CDR2 SNEGSKA (reference sequence). V was shortened by 2 bases and J by 5 bases, with 9 bases between the two germline ends. The CDR3 extends over 12 amino acids. The chain's CDR3 is CSARRGFETQYF. CDR3 nucleotide sequence: TGCAGTGCTAGAAGAGGGTTTGAGACCCAGTACTTC.

Only a few counts were recorded for this clonotype. The chain combines TRBV6-1 with TRBJ1-2, with a tentative D call TRBD1 (5 bases). The CDR3 loop spans 14 amino acids. The V gene's germline CDR1 is MNHNS and CDR2 SASEGT. CDR3 region: CASRGSNSNYGYTF. CDR3 DNA sequence: TGTGCATCACGGGGGTCAAACTCTAACTATGGCTACACCTTC.

This clonotype was observed a single time. A much larger clone lies one base from this, so it may be a read error. The chain is built from TRBV7-9 and TRBJ2-1; 7 bases line up with TRBD1. This CDR3 is 13 amino acids long. Germline V gene data show CDR1 as SEHNR and CDR2 as FQNEAQ (reference sequence). CDR3 residues: CASGFGRGNEQFF. Written as DNA, the CDR3 is TGTGCCAGCGGCTTCGGCAGGGGGAATGAGCAGTTCTTC.

There are many counts of this clonotype. The genes are TRBV7-9 and TRBJ2-2, with 10 bases matching TRBD1. The CDR3 is 16 amino acids. CDR1 and CDR2 from the germline V gene are SEHNR and FQNEAQ (reference sequence). Losses at the gene ends were 5 bases for V and 1 base for J; bases not matched to a gene: 4. The DNA of the CDR3 is TGTGCCAGCAGCACCCGGGACAGGGGGAACACCGGGGAGCTGTTTTTT. Protein product: CASSTRDRGNTGELFF.

This clonotype was observed many times. The rearrangement links TRBV6-1 to TRBJ1-2, with 8 bases matching TRBD1. The CDR3 totals 13 residues. Germline assignment: CDR1 MNHNS and CDR2 SASEGT. Unmatched junction bases numbered 4, after V lost 5 bases and J lost 5 bases. The CDR3 is CASSNRQGYGYTF. The CDR3 DNA reads TGTGCCAGCAGTAACAGACAGGGGTATGGCTACACCTTC.

The table lists this clonotype with a few counts. The J gene is TRBJ2-5, the V gene TRBV7-8, with D possibly TRBD2 on 5 matching bases. There are 11 residues in the CDR3. The germline gives CDR1 SGHVS, CDR2 FQNEAQ. V was pared by 6 bases and J by 14 bases, with 16 bases between. The CDR3 DNA sequence: TGTGCCAGCAGTTTTGCTAGCTTGGTTTACTTC. As protein: CASSFASLVYF.

This clonotype was counted only a few times. V is TRBV3-1 and J is TRBJ2-7, with 7 bases matching TRBD1. Germline CDR1 LGHDT, CDR2 YNNKEL (reference sequence). The CDR3 has 15 amino acids. V lost 4 bases to trimming and J lost 1 base; unmatched junction nucleotides: 7. The CDR3 region is CASSPFGQVSYEQYF. In DNA form, the CDR3 reads TGTGCCAGCAGCCCTTTCGGACAGGTTTCCTACGAGCAGTACTTC.

This clonotype was seen many times. This rearrangement joins TRBV13 to TRBJ2-1; no clear D gene. The CDR3 totals 16 residues. The germline gives CDR1 PRHDT, CDR2 FYEKMQ (reference sequence). V shed 2 bases and J shed 1 base, with 12 bases lying between them. CDR3 sequence reads: CASSLRLQESYNEQFF. The DNA for the CDR3 is TGTGCCAGCAGCTTACGTCTGCAGGAATCCTACAATGAGCAGTTCTTC.

This clonotype was detected ten times or more. In DNA, the CDR3 is TGTGCCAGCAGCTTAGAACTGGGTCGAGTGCGCAATGAGCAGTTCTTC. The encoded protein is CASSLELGRVRNEQFF. The chain is built from TRBV7-2 and TRBJ2-1; D call uncertain. CDR1 and CDR2 (germline): SGHTA, FQGNSA. The CDR3 has 16 residues. V lost 1 base to trimming and J lost 6 bases, with 16 bases between them.

The chain links TRBV5-1 to TRBJ1-5; D remains ambiguous. V was cut by 0 bases and J by 6 bases, with 13 bases left in between. The CDR3 is 15 residues long. Germline lookup yields CDR1 SGHRS and CDR2 YFSETQ. The CDR3 sequence is CASSLDPIAGQPQHF. CDR3 in DNA: TGCGCCAGCAGCTTGGATCCAATTGCAGGTCAGCCCCAGCATTTT.

This clonotype was observed many times. The chain links TRBV2 to TRBJ1-1; D unclear. This CDR3 spans 11 amino acids. CDR1 is SNHLY and CDR2 is FYNNEI in the germline V gene. Trimming pared 8 bases from V and 0 bases from J, leaving 4 bases between. CDR3 DNA sequence: TGTGCCAGCCTACTGAACACTGAAGCTTTCTTT. Amino acids: CASLLNTEAFF.

This clonotype was seen a handful of times. This sequence joins TRBV30 and TRBJ2-3; 7 bases fit TRBD2. CDR3 length equals 12 residues. Germline values: CDR1 GTSNPN, CDR2 SVGIG (reference sequence). The V gene end was trimmed by 8 bases and the J gene end by 2 bases; junction bases not matched to a gene: 4. The CDR3 here is CATAGNTDTQYF. In nucleotides, the CDR3 is TGTGCCACAGCGGGGAACACAGATACGCAGTATTTT.